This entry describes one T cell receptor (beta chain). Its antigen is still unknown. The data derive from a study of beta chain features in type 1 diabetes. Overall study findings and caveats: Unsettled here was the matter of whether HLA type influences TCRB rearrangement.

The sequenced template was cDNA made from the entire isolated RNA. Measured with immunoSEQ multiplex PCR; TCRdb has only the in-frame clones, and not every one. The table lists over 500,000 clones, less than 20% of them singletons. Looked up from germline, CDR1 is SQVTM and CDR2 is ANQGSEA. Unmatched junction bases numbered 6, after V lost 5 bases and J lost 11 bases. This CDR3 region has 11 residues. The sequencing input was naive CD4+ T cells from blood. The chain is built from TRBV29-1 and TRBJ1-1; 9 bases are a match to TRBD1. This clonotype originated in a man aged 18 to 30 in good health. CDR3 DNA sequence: TGCAGCGTTACAGGGGGCGCAGGTGCTTTCTTT. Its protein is CSVTGGAGAFF.